This entry lists 3 T cell receptor beta chains sequenced from one sample in a study of post-analysis software for immune sequencing data. Unique-molecular-identifier-tagged TCR beta cDNA libraries were used. A single record per CDR3 protein comes from TCRdb applying MiXCR to the PCR reads. The sample yields 800,000 to 950,000 distinct CDR3 sequences, roughly 50% seen once. No antigens are known for them. Study results and caveats: TRBV5-6, TRBV5-1 and TRBV20-1 were among roughly five TRBV segments more frequent in patients than controls.

The sequenced sample was blood. These receptors all stem from a girl between 10 and 17 years old with multiple sclerosis.

The chain links TRBV29-1 to TRBJ2-5; TRBD1 agrees at 9 bases. Germline lookup yields CDR1 SQVTM and CDR2 ANQGSEA. The V and J ends lost 7 bases and 4 bases, in that order; junction bases with no gene match: 4. The CDR3 has 12 residues. The CDR3 spells CSATTGGETQYF. Here the CDR3 DNA reads TGCAGCGCTACGACAGGGGGAGAGACCCAGTACTTC.

The chain has TRBV20-1 and TRBJ2-5; D gene uncertain. Germline CDR1 DFQATT, CDR2 SNEGSKA (reference sequence). The CDR3 runs 13 residues. Trimming removed 2 bases at V and 2 bases at J, with 9 bases between. The DNA of the CDR3 is TGCAGTGCTAGACTGCCTGGGCAAGAGACCCAGTACTTC. Translation gives CSARLPGQETQYF.

Note on this clonotype: Germline and junction disagree at one end, which may indicate a read error. V and J are TRBV7-9 and TRBJ2-3, with D perhaps being TRBD1 or TRBD2 (5 bases each). Germline values: CDR1 SEHNR, CDR2 FQNEAQ (reference sequence). The CDR3 is 17 amino acids. The CDR3 DNA reads as TGTGTCAGCAGCCGGGACCCATTTGGGGCTAGCACAGATACGCAGTATTTT. Protein sequence: CVSSRDPFGASTDTQYF.